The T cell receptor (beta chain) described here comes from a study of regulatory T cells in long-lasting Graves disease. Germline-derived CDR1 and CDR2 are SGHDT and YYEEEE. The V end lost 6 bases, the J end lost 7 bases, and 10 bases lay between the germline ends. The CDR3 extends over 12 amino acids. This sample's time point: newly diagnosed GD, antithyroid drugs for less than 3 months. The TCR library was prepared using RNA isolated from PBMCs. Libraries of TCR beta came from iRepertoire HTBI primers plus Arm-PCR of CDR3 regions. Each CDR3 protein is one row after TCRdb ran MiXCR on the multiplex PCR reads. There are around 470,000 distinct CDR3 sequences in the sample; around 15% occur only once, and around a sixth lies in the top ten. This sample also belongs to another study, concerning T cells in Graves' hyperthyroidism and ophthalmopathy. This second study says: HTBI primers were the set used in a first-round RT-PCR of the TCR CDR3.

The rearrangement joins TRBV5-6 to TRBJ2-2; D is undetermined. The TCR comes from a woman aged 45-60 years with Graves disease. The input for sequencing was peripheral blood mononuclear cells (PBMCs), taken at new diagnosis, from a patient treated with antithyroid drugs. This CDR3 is CASKRVGGELFF. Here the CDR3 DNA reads TGTGCCAGCAAGCGCGTTGGCGGGGAGCTGTTTTTT.